Following are 16 T cell receptor beta chains from one sample sequenced in a study of CD8 T cells in ankylosing spondylitis. Whole-study findings and limits: For ankylosing spondylitis blood, a TCR beta motif of eight or nine highly homologous variants appeared characteristic.

TCRdb used MiXCR to reprocess the 5' RACE reads, holding one entry per CDR3 protein. Of 650,000 to 800,000 distinct CDR3 sequences in the sample, 15% to 20% were seen once. No antigen is known for these receptors. Sequenced material: blood, either unsorted or a sorted T cell fraction (not recorded which). Source of these receptors: a male donor with ankylosing spondylitis.

This clonotype was seen a handful of times. This chain links TRBV11-2 with TRBJ1-3; D gene uncertain. V was shortened by 1 base and J by 2 bases, with 9 bases between the two germline ends. Germline CDR1 reads SGHAT; CDR2 reads FQNNGV. The CDR3 is 15 amino acids. The CDR3 region is CASSLVADPGNTIYF. CDR3 bases: TGTGCCAGCAGCTTAGTCGCAGATCCTGGAAACACCATATATTTT.

This chain connects TRBV20-1 to TRBJ1-1, with D unresolved. V shed 6 bases and J shed 2 bases, with 10 bases lying between them. Per the germline V gene, CDR1 is DFQATT and CDR2 is SNEGSKA (reference sequence). This CDR3 spans 12 amino acids. The CDR3 DNA is TGCAGTGCCCCCGGGGAAAACACTGAAGCTTTCTTT. As protein: CSAPGENTEAFF.

The chain combines TRBV20-1 with TRBJ1-6, with D uncertain. V lost 0 bases and J 0 bases, leaving 9 bases between the germline ends. The CDR3 totals 16 residues. CDR1 and CDR2 from the germline V gene are DFQATT and SNEGSKA (reference sequence). CDR3 bases: TGCAGTGCTAGAGATTACAGAAGCTCCTATAATTCACCCCTCCACTTT. Its translation is CSARDYRSSYNSPLHF.

The chain carries TRBV25-1 and TRBJ2-1, with 12 bases matching TRBD2. This CDR3 has 15 residues. The germline CDR1 and CDR2 sequences are MGHDK and SYGVNS. Trimming cost V 3 bases and J 6 bases; bases outside gene matches: 3. The CDR3 DNA sequence: TGTGCCAGCAGTGACCCGACTAGCGGGAGCAATGAGCAGTTCTTC. Translated, it gives CASSDPTSGSNEQFF. Together with reference TRBV25-1 and TRBJ2-1, the CDR3 gives the full variable domain: EADIYQTPRYLVIGTGKKITLECSQTMGHDKMYWYQQDPGMELHLIHYSYGVNSTEKGDLSSESTVSRIRTEHFPLTLESARPSHTSQYLCASSDPTSGSNEQFFGPGTRLTVL.

The chain joins TRBV7-2 to TRBJ2-2; D is possibly TRBD1 (6 bases). The germline V gene encodes CDR1 SGHTA and CDR2 FQGNSA. V was clipped by 5 bases and J by 2 bases, with 15 bases between them. The CDR3 is 16 amino acids. The CDR3 DNA reads as TGTGCCAGCAGCCTATTTGACAGGAGTAACACCGGGGAGCTGTTTTTT. Its translation is CASSLFDRSNTGELFF. Variable domain in full (rest from reference TRBV7-2 and TRBJ2-2): GAGVSQSPSNKVTEKGKDVELRCDPISGHTALYWYRQSLGQGLEFLIYFQGNSAPDKSGLPSDRFSAERTGGSVSTLTIQRTQQEDSAVYLCASSLFDRSNTGELFFGEGSRLTVL.

The chain joins TRBV6-2 or TRBV6-3 to TRBJ2-1; 15 nucleotides match TRBD2. This CDR3 region has 19 residues. Germline V gene lookup returns CDR1 MNHEY and CDR2 SVGEGT. V dropped 5 bases and J dropped 4; count of bases not matched to a gene: 12. CDR3 nucleotides: TGTGCCAGCAGTCCCCCGGGACTAGCGGGGGGTGTGTGGTACAATGAGCAGTTCTTC. Its translation: CASSPPGLAGGVWYNEQFF.

The J gene is TRBJ1-1, the V gene TRBV2; D unclear. This CDR3 contains 15 residues. V was trimmed by 6 bases and J by 1 base, leaving 15 bases between them. Germline CDR1 and CDR2: SNHLY and FYNNEI. CDR3 nucleotides: TGTGCCAGCAGGTCACCCCTCTTAGGGAACACTGAAGCTTTCTTT. Protein: CASRSPLLGNTEAFF.

This clonotype was counted a few times. The chain joins TRBV4-1 to TRBJ2-7, with D tentatively TRBD1 (6 bases). The CDR3 covers 14 residues. CDR1 is MGHRA, CDR2 YSYEKL, per germline. Between the trimmed V and J ends, which lost 5 bases and 6 bases, there was a span of 17 bases. The CDR3 DNA reads TGCGCCAGCAGCAGAATTCGGACAGCTGTCGAGCAGTACTTC. Translated: CASSRIRTAVEQYF.

V usage is TRBV20-1 and J usage is TRBJ1-1; D gene uncertain. V lost 1 base and J 3 bases, leaving 3 bases between the germline ends. The CDR3 sequence is 11 residues long. Germline V CDR1 and CDR2: DFQATT, SNEGSKA (reference sequence). The CDR3 sequence: CSARADTEAFF. The CDR3 nucleotides are TGCAGTGCTAGAGCTGACACTGAAGCTTTCTTT.

This clonotype has ten or more counts. The chain uses TRBV24-1 and TRBJ2-1, with 13 bases fitting TRBD2. Germline V gives CDR1 KGHDR, CDR2 SFDVKD. The CDR3 has 17 amino acids. V shed 5 bases, J shed 7 bases, and the junction held 10 bases outside the gene matches. The CDR3 protein is CATSAPGLAGASNEQFF. The CDR3 DNA reads as TGTGCCACCAGTGCCCCTGGACTAGCGGGGGCTAGTAATGAGCAGTTCTTC.

In this sample, this clonotype turned up a few times. The chain employs TRBV28 and TRBJ1-5; 7 bases fit TRBD1. In germline, CDR1 is MDHEN, CDR2 SYDVKM. The CDR3 is 17 amino acids. This CDR3 is CGLWTRAGGNSNQPQHF. DNA for the CDR3: TGTGGCCTCTGGACTCGGGCAGGGGGGAATAGCAATCAGCCCCAGCATTTT. The full variable domain, its missing parts supplied by reference TRBV28 and TRBJ1-5, is DVKVTQSSRYLVKRTGEKVFLECVQDMDHENMFWYRQDPGLGLRLIYFSYDVKMKEKGDIPEGYSVSREKKERFSLILESASTNQTSMYLCGLWTRAGGNSNQPQHFGDGTRLSIL.

This clonotype was seen a few times. The rearrangement links TRBV12-3 or TRBV12-4 to TRBJ2-1, with TRBD1 as a possible D gene (6 bases). V was pared by 10 bases and J by 7 bases, with 23 bases between. The CDR3 loop spans 15 amino acids. CDR3 in DNA: TGTGCCACAAAGAGACCGAACAGGGCTGGTAATGAGCAGTTCTTC. The encoded protein is CATKRPNRAGNEQFF.

Only a few counts were recorded for this clonotype. The chain combines TRBV12-3 or TRBV12-4 with TRBJ1-2, with D perhaps TRBD1 (5 bases). The CDR3 runs to 12 residues. Trimming stripped 6 bases from V and 4 bases from J, with 9 bases between. The CDR3 DNA reads TGTGCCAGCAGGGCAGGGTTCTATGGCTACACCTTC. Residues: CASRAGFYGYTF.

V gene TRBV12-3 or TRBV12-4 combines with J gene TRBJ1-6; D is possibly TRBD1 (5 bases). V lost 1 base and J lost 9, with 13 bases in between. This CDR3 contains 15 residues. CDR3 nucleotide sequence: TGTGCCAGCAGTTTAGTGGGAAGGGGAGGTTCACCCCTCCACTTT. It codes for CASSLVGRGGSPLHF.

This clonotype came up a few times. The chain employs TRBV3-1 and TRBJ1-5; TRBD1 might be the D (5 bases). The V gene's germline CDR1 is LGHDT and CDR2 YNNKEL (reference sequence). The CDR3 is 14 residues long. V shed 4 bases and J shed 7 bases, with 14 bases lying between them. DNA of the CDR3: TGTGCCAGCAGCCTCAGCGGAGGGGCCCAGCCCCAGCATTTT. Translation gives CASSLSGGAQPQHF.

The sample holds a few counts of this clonotype. The rearrangement joins TRBV29-1 to TRBJ1-5, with unresolved D. The CDR3 runs to 13 residues. Trimming took 7 bases from V and 0 from J, leaving 10 bases between them. Per the germline V gene, CDR1 is SQVTM and CDR2 is ANQGSEA. CDR3 bases: TGCAGCGCCGGTTCTGATAGCAATCAGCCCCAGCATTTT. Encoded protein: CSAGSDSNQPQHF. The full variable domain, with the rest looked up from reference TRBV29-1 and TRBJ1-5, is SAVISQKPSRDICQRGTSLTIQCQVDSQVTMMFWYRQQPGQSLTLIATANQGSEATYESGFVIDKFPISRPNLTFSTLTVSNMSPEDSSIYLCSAGSDSNQPQHFGDGTRLSIL.